Following are 22 T cell receptor beta chains from one sample sequenced in a study of blood T cells in healthy people across ages. A second PCR, run for roughly 7 to 11 cycles, used a sample-barcoded 5' primer plus a J-beta primer mix. Using its own MiXCR run on the 5' RACE reads, TCRdb lists one record per CDR3 protein. The sample carries approximately 1.5 million distinct CDR3 sequences, less than 45% recorded once. The sample consisted of blood. The receptors come from a woman younger than 35 in good health.

This clonotype came up many times. V usage is TRBV10-3 and J usage is TRBJ2-3; 7 bases are shared with TRBD2. V was clipped by 6 bases and J by 0 bases; unmatched bases: 3. Germline-derived CDR1 and CDR2 are ENHRY and SYGVKD. This CDR3 is 14 amino acids long. The CDR3 coding sequence is TGTGCCATCAGGCCAGCGGGGAGCACAGATACGCAGTATTTT. Translation: CAIRPAGSTDTQYF.

The chain combines TRBV19 with TRBJ1-1; 8 bases are shared with TRBD1. Germline-derived CDR1 and CDR2 are LNHDA and SQIVND (reference sequence). The J segment lost 0 bases and the V segment lost 11 bases, leaving 17 bases of the junction unmatched. CDR3 length: 17 residues. The CDR3 DNA reads TGTGCCGTCGGTAGCCGCGACAGGGGATCCCTGAACACTGAAGCTTTCTTT. It translates to CAVGSRDRGSLNTEAFF.

The chain uses TRBV20-1 and TRBJ2-1; a weak D match, TRBD1 (5 bases). Trimming took off 0 bases at V and 13 bases at J, with 13 bases between the two ends. The germline CDR1 and CDR2 sequences are DFQATT and SNEGSKA (reference sequence). This CDR3 comprises 12 residues. The CDR3 DNA reads as TGCAGTGCTAGAGACAGGGTGGAGACCCAGTTCTTC. Protein: CSARDRVETQFF.

A few counts support this clonotype. The rearrangement joins TRBV13 to TRBJ1-2, with 11 nucleotides matching TRBD1. The CDR3 totals 16 residues. The trim removed 3 bases at V and 8 bases at J, leaving 11 bases unmatched. Germline V CDR1 and CDR2: PRHDT, FYEKMQ (reference sequence). This CDR3 reads CASSLRSGQGATGYTF. The CDR3 DNA follows: TGTGCCAGCAGCTTGAGGTCCGGACAGGGGGCGACCGGCTACACCTTC.

The chain recombines TRBV20-1 with TRBJ2-1; 13 bases are shared with TRBD2. Unmatched junction bases numbered 5, after V lost 1 base and J lost 5 bases. Looked up from germline, CDR1 is DFQATT and CDR2 is SNEGSKA (reference sequence). This CDR3 is 16 amino acids long. CDR3: CSARGLTSGGHNEQFF. The CDR3 region has the DNA TGCAGTGCTAGAGGGTTGACTAGCGGGGGGCACAATGAGCAGTTCTTC.

CDR3 residues: CASSVTGELAQYF. The CDR3 bases are TGCGCCAGCAGCGTAACAGGGGAGTTGGCCCAGTACTTC. The gene calls are TRBV5-1 and TRBJ2-5; 7 bases match TRBD1. The CDR3 runs 13 residues. V trimming: 4 bases; J trimming: 9 bases; junction bases outside the gene matches: 9. CDR1 and CDR2 (germline): SGHRS, YFSETQ.

The chain carries TRBV28 and TRBJ2-1; D may be TRBD2 (5 bases). From germline, CDR1 is MDHEN and CDR2 SYDVKM. Trimming took 2 bases from V and 1 from J, leaving 12 bases between them. This CDR3 is 16 amino acids long. Here the CDR3 reads CASSLEVRGSYNEQFF. DNA for the CDR3: TGTGCCAGCAGTTTAGAGGTTCGGGGATCCTACAATGAGCAGTTCTTC.

The chain recombines TRBV6-1 with TRBJ2-7; D possibly matches TRBD1 or TRBD2 (5 bases each). Germline assignment: CDR1 MNHNS and CDR2 SASEGT. The CDR3 has 16 amino acids. V was clipped by 1 base and J by 3 bases, with 16 bases between them. The CDR3 sequence: CASSEDSRDGYYEQYF. DNA for the CDR3: TGTGCCAGCAGTGAAGATAGTAGGGACGGATACTACGAGCAGTACTTC.

This clonotype was picked up a small number of times. The J gene is TRBJ1-2, the V gene TRBV20-1; the D gene is possibly TRBD1 (6 bases). V was pared by 3 bases and J by 1 base, with 9 bases between. From germline, CDR1 is DFQATT and CDR2 SNEGSKA (reference sequence). This CDR3 is built from 13 residues. CDR3 bases: TGCAGTGCTAGGGGGGCTTATAACTATGGCTACACCTTC. Its protein product is CSARGAYNYGYTF.

This clonotype has only a few counts. The chain carries TRBV27 and TRBJ1-2; 9 bases map to TRBD1. The CDR3 extends over 14 amino acids. The ends lost 6 bases at V and 6 bases at J; junction bases unmatched: 8. Per the germline V gene, CDR1 is MNHEY and CDR2 is SMNVEV (reference sequence). The CDR3 spells CASREDRGFNGYTF. CDR3 DNA sequence: TGTGCCAGCAGGGAGGACAGGGGCTTTAATGGCTACACCTTC.

The CDR3 spells CASSLRVHPGLYTQYF. The CDR3 DNA sequence: TGTGCCAGCAGCTTACGGGTACATCCGGGACTCTATACGCAGTATTTT. The chain couples TRBV7-2 to TRBJ2-3, with D perhaps TRBD2 (6 bases). V was clipped by 2 bases and J by 7 bases, with 19 bases between them. Germline CDR1 is SGHTA and CDR2 is FQGNSA. The CDR3 is 16 amino acids.

To note about this clonotype: One junction end does not reproduce the germline sequence, and a read error may be involved. The V gene is TRBV27, the J gene TRBJ2-3; D may be TRBD1 (5 bases). Germline V gives CDR1 MNHEY, CDR2 SMNVEV (reference sequence). This CDR3 has 19 amino acids. The CDR3: CASSLYYAGPLASTDTQYF. As DNA, the CDR3 is TGTGCAAGCAGTTTATATTATGCAGGGCCCCTTGCTAGCACAGATACGCAGTATTTT.

The gene calls are TRBV6-5 and TRBJ2-3, with 7 bases fitting TRBD2. The CDR3 length is 14 residues. CDR1 is MNHEY and CDR2 is SVGAGI in the germline V gene. Trimming cost V 5 bases and J 7 bases; bases outside gene matches: 9. The CDR3 sequence: CASSVRTSANTQYF. DNA for the CDR3: TGTGCCAGCAGTGTTCGAACTAGCGCAAATACGCAGTATTTT.

There are many counts of this clonotype. The chain is built from TRBV9 and TRBJ2-1, with unresolved D. Germline CDR1 reads SGDLS; CDR2 reads YYNGEE. CDR3 length equals 15 residues. Between the trimmed V and J ends, which lost 0 bases and 0 bases, there was a span of 7 bases. Here the CDR3 reads CASSVGGYSYNEQFF. The CDR3 region has the DNA TGTGCCAGCAGCGTAGGAGGCTACTCCTACAATGAGCAGTTCTTC.

CDR3 DNA: TGTGCCATCAGATTCATTCGGACGGACAATAACTATGGCTACACCTTC. Translated: CAIRFIRTDNNYGYTF. The chain couples TRBV10-3 to TRBJ1-2; possible D gene TRBD1, 5 bases. The CDR3 contains 16 residues. CDR1 and CDR2 (germline): ENHRY, SYGVKD. The V and J ends lost 6 bases and 1 base respectively, with 18 bases between them.

This clonotype was counted only a few times. This chain uses TRBV4-3 with TRBJ2-1, with D perhaps TRBD2 (5 bases). This CDR3 has 16 amino acids. With 0 bases removed from V and 6 bases from J, the gap between germline ends came to 15 bases. Germline loops: CDR1 LGHNA, CDR2 YSLEER. The CDR3, as DNA: TGCGCCAGCAGCCAAGAGACTACCCGGGATCCCAATGAGCAGTTCTTC. Protein: CASSQETTRDPNEQFF.

This clonotype was recorded a few times. The chain joins TRBV12-3 or TRBV12-4 to TRBJ2-2; 8 bases fit TRBD2. This CDR3 is built from 13 residues. This chain's CDR3 is CASGRDTTGELFF. Written as DNA, the CDR3 is TGTGCAAGCGGGAGAGACACCACCGGGGAGCTGTTTTTT.

This clonotype was counted only a few times. The V gene is TRBV3-1, the J gene TRBJ1-5; D is undetermined. The length of the CDR3 is 17 residues. V was clipped by 0 bases and J by 2 bases, with 14 bases between them. From germline, CDR1 is LGHDT and CDR2 YNNKEL (reference sequence). CDR3: CASSQDVHRDGNQPQHF. Here the CDR3 DNA reads TGTGCCAGCAGCCAAGATGTCCACCGGGATGGCAATCAGCCCCAGCATTTT.

Only a few counts were recorded for this clonotype. V usage is TRBV6-1 and J usage is TRBJ1-2, with D uncertain. Trimming took 1 base from V and 1 from J, leaving 16 bases between them. The CDR3 runs to 17 residues. Germline CDR1 MNHNS, CDR2 SASEGT. In DNA, the CDR3 is TGTGCCAGCAGTGAAGTTGAGGTCCCGATCTTTAACTATGGCTACACCTTC. It is translated as CASSEVEVPIFNYGYTF.

The chain links TRBV11-2 to TRBJ1-5; no firm D call. CDR3 length equals 13 residues. Germline CDR1 and CDR2: SGHAT and FQNNGV. Between the trimmed V and J ends, which lost 5 bases and 7 bases, there was a span of 12 bases. CDR3 coding DNA: TGTGCCAGCAGCCTAGGGAATTTGCAGCCCCAGCATTTT. Translated, it gives CASSLGNLQPQHF.

The sample holds many counts of this clonotype. V and J are TRBV6-2 or TRBV6-3 and TRBJ2-5; 7 bases fit TRBD2. CDR1 and CDR2 from the germline V gene are MNHEY and SVGEGT. The CDR3 has 16 amino acids. The J segment lost 3 bases and the V segment lost 2 bases, leaving 9 bases of the junction unmatched. CDR3 sequence (DNA): TGTGCCAGCAGTTACGGAGGCGGACTAGGAAAAGAGACCCAGTACTTC. Translated: CASSYGGGLGKETQYF.

The chain joins TRBV12-5 to TRBJ1-1, with D unresolved. The CDR3 runs 13 residues. The germline V and J ends were trimmed by 6 bases and 3 bases, with 11 bases remaining between them. The germline V gene has CDR1 LGHNT and CDR2 FRNRAP. The CDR3 sequence: CASGLEADTEAFF. The CDR3 DNA follows: TGTGCTAGTGGCCTGGAGGCGGACACTGAAGCTTTCTTT.